One sample yielded the 6 T cell receptor beta chains listed below, sequenced in a study of a mutant IDH1 vaccine in newly diagnosed glioma (dated by TCRdb to the early 2020s). The library was built by means of the immunoSEQ multiplex PCR assay. TCRdb provides this immuneACCESS table in a form limited to in-frame rearrangements. Some clones are lacking; in checked studies, under half of them reflect an unresolved V gene, and why the rest are absent is not known. The sample yields about 28,000 clones; roughly 90% were counted once. 15% to 25% of the sample rests with the top ten. Their target antigens are unknown. The time point label on this specimen signifies: week 5, during vaccination. Each vaccine dose, consisting of 300 ug of a 20-mer mutant IDH1 peptide in Montanide, was administered subcutaneously with topical imiquimod. The starting material was PBMCs, obtained from a glioma patient whose treatment included an IDH1 peptide vaccine. The receptor set was obtained from a man aged 18 to 35 with glioma.

J is TRBJ1-2 and V is TRBV30; D is unresolved. From germline, CDR1 is GTSNPN and CDR2 SVGIG (reference sequence). CDR3 length: 11 residues. V was pared by 4 bases and J by 1 base, with 4 bases between. The CDR3 DNA follows: TGTGCCTGGATAGATAACTATGGCTACACCTTC. This encodes CAWIDNYGYTF. Using reference TRBV30 and TRBJ1-2 for the parts outside the CDR3, the full variable domain is SQTIHQWPATLVQPVGSPLSLECTVEGTSNPNLYWYRQAAGRGLQLLFYSVGIGQISSEVPQNLSASRPQDRQFILSSKKLLLSDSGFYLCAWIDNYGYTFGSGTRLTVV.

The V and J genes are TRBV30 and TRBJ1-2; a weak D match, TRBD1 (6 bases). Trimming stripped 5 bases from V and 3 bases from J, with 10 bases between. The CDR3 extends over 12 amino acids. Germline V lookup: CDR1 GTSNPN, CDR2 SVGIG (reference sequence). CDR3 in amino acids: CAWSGADYGYTF. The CDR3 DNA sequence: TGTGCCTGGTCGGGGGCCGACTATGGCTACACCTTC.

J is TRBJ1-4 and V is TRBV30; D not certain. Trimming cost V 5 bases and J 3 bases, with 13 bases left between them. This CDR3 has 14 amino acids. Germline values: CDR1 GTSNPN, CDR2 SVGIG (reference sequence). The CDR3 DNA reads as TGTGCCTGGGGGAGAGGGCTCCCTAATGAAAAACTGTTTTTT. Translated, it gives CAWGRGLPNEKLFF.

The chain links TRBV5-1 to TRBJ2-5; TRBD1 is a possible D gene (5 bases). The germline V gene has CDR1 SGHRS and CDR2 YFSETQ. The CDR3 runs 15 residues. V lost 2 bases and J 4 bases, leaving 15 bases between the germline ends. CDR3 bases: TGCGCCAGCAGCTTAAGCAGGGTCAAGGGAGAGACCCAGTACTTC. Translation gives CASSLSRVKGETQYF.

The chain carries TRBV6-6 and TRBJ1-6; D gene ambiguous. The CDR3 is made up of 15 amino acids. V was clipped by 0 bases and J by 8 bases, with 11 bases between them. Germline loops: CDR1 MNHNY, CDR2 SVGAGI (reference sequence). The CDR3 nucleotides are TGTGCCAGCAGTTACTCGGTACAGCGGGATTCACCCCTCCACTTT. Amino acid sequence: CASSYSVQRDSPLHF.

The J gene is TRBJ2-7, the V gene TRBV5-8; D may be TRBD1 (6 bases). The CDR3 extends over 15 amino acids. Trimming took off 2 bases at V and 4 bases at J, with 16 bases between the two ends. Germline-derived CDR1 and CDR2 are SGHTS and YDEGEE. The CDR3 protein is CASSFPETGRYEQYF. The CDR3 coding sequence is TGTGCCAGCAGCTTCCCGGAGACAGGTAGATACGAGCAGTACTTC. The full variable domain, its missing parts supplied by reference TRBV5-8 and TRBJ2-7, is EAGVTQSPTHLIKTRGQQATLRCSPISGHTSVYWYQQALGLGLQFLLWYDEGEERNRGNFPPRFSGRQFPNYSSELNVNALELEDSALYLCASSFPETGRYEQYFGPGTRLTVT.